This T cell receptor (beta chain) was recovered during a study of cytomegalovirus exposure and HLA in healthy donors. The V and J ends lost 6 bases and 2 bases respectively, with 10 bases between them. The CDR3 is 13 residues long. Germline V gene data show CDR1 as SGHTA and CDR2 as FQGTGA. The study ran its PCR with 60 Vbeta and 13 Jbeta primers. The data were produced by immunoSEQ multiplex PCR, yet TCRdb's version contains in-frame clones alone and is incomplete. The table has about 190,000 clones, almost 80% seen once. This receptor was obtained from a woman aged 18 to 35 in good health and CMV-seronegative. The V call is TRBV7-3, the J call TRBJ1-2, with a tentative D call TRBD1 (6 bases). Sequences were obtained from PBMCs. The CDR3 coding sequence is TGTGCCAGCAGTTCAGGACAGAACTATGGCTACACCTTC. Protein sequence: CASSSGQNYGYTF.